Below, 4 T cell receptor beta chains from the same sample are listed, as sequenced in a study of shared clonotypes between healthy human individuals. Some clones are missing from TCRdb's copy, which holds only in-frame ones; the method was immunoSEQ multiplex PCR. This sample has more than 2 million clones, with almost 96% found just once. Sequenced material: naive CD4+ T cells sorted from blood. Subset meaning: CD45RA+ positively selected. The receptors here all came from a man younger than 35 in good health.

CDR3 sequence reads: CASSLTLPRSSYNEQFF. The CDR3 DNA sequence: TGTGCCAGCAGCTTAACGCTACCAAGGAGCTCCTACAATGAGCAGTTCTTC. This chain uses TRBV7-2 with TRBJ2-1; D is unresolved. V was pared by 2 bases and J by 0 bases, with 14 bases between. The germline CDR1 and CDR2 sequences are SGHTA and FQGNSA. This CDR3 has 17 amino acids.

V usage is TRBV15 and J usage is TRBJ2-4, with 10 bases that match TRBD2. Germline V gene lookup returns CDR1 LNHNV and CDR2 YYDKDF (reference sequence). The trim removed 8 bases at V and 9 bases at J, leaving 10 bases unmatched. The CDR3 runs to 14 residues. The CDR3 is CATAGGLAASIQYF. DNA of the CDR3: TGTGCCACCGCGGGTGGACTAGCGGCAAGCATTCAGTACTTC.

The chain joins TRBV6-6 to TRBJ1-5; TRBD1 aligns across 9 bases. Germline assignment: CDR1 MNHNY and CDR2 SVGAGI (reference sequence). This CDR3 is 15 amino acids long. J lost 3 bases, V lost 5 bases, and 5 bases had no gene match. For the CDR3, the DNA is TGTGCCAGCAGTCCAACAGGGGGCCCCAATCAGCCCCAGCATTTT. Translation gives CASSPTGGPNQPQHF.

The V call is TRBV20-1, the J call TRBJ2-1; D is ambiguous. The V and J ends lost 5 bases and 9 bases respectively, with 11 bases between them. This CDR3 contains 11 residues. The germline V gene has CDR1 DFQATT and CDR2 SNEGSKA (reference sequence). The DNA of the CDR3 is TGCAGTGCTTCCTATACGGGTGAGCAGTTCTTC. Protein: CSASYTGEQFF.